This TCR beta chain originates from a study of blood T cell repertoires in COVID-19. The wider study: Nucleic acid was either cDNA or gDNA, and it came from T cells, B-cell-depleted T cells, or PBMCs.

Generated by immunoSEQ multiplex PCR, the TCRdb table keeps only in-frame clones and is missing some. The data show roughly 440,000 clones, about nine tenths seen once. There are 11 residues in the CDR3. Germline-derived CDR1 and CDR2 are DFQATT and SNEGSKA (reference sequence). V shed 2 bases and J shed 13 bases, with 14 bases lying between them. The gene calls are TRBV20-1 and TRBJ2-5, with D unresolved. The clonotype comes from a woman aged 50 to 65 with COVID-19, enrolled during active disease. Sample: peripheral blood. The CDR3 DNA is TGCAGTGCTAGATCTGGGCACCTTCTGTACTTC. Translating gives CSARSGHLLYF.